Sequencing of this TCR beta chain was carried out in a study of blood T cells in healthy people across ages. Germline assignment: CDR1 SGHTA and CDR2 FQGNSA. V was shortened by 3 bases and J by 8 bases, with 14 bases between the two germline ends. The length of the CDR3 is 14 residues. Together with a sample-barcoded 5' primer, a J-beta primer mix was included in a second PCR lasting 7 to 11 cycles. In TCRdb, the 5' RACE reads were re-called with MiXCR into one record per CDR3 protein. Among around 1,700,000 distinct CDR3 sequences listed, 28% were seen once. Per-sample PBMC isolation yielded at least 6 million cells.

Sequencing used blood. The TCR was taken from a woman aged 25-40 years in good health. The chain carries TRBV7-2 and TRBJ2-1; D possibly uses TRBD1 or TRBD2 (7 bases each). The CDR3 sequence is CASSFTGEGDEQFF. Written as DNA, the CDR3 is TGTGCCAGCAGCTTTACAGGGGAGGGGGATGAGCAGTTCTTC.